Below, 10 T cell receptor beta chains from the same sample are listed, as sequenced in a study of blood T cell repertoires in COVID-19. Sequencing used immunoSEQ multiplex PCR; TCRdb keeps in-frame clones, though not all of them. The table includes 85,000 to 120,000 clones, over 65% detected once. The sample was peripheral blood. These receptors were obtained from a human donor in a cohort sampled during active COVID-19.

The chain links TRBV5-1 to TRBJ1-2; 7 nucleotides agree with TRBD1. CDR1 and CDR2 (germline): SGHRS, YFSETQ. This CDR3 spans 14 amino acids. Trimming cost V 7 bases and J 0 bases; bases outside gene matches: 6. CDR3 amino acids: CASRQGTTNYGYTF. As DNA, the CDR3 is TGCGCCAGCCGACAGGGAACTACTAACTATGGCTACACCTTC. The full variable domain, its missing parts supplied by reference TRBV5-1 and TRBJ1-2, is KAGVTQTPRYLIKTRGQQVTLSCSPISGHRSVSWYQQTPGQGLQFLFEYFSETQRNKGNFPGRFSGRQFSNSRSEMNVSTLELGDSALYLCASRQGTTNYGYTFGSGTRLTVV.

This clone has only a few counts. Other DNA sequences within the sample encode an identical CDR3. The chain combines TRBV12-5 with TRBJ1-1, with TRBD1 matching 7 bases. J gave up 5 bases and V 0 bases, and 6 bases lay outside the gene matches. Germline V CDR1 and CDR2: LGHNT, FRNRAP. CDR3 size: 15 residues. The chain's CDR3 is CASGLVLGRGTEAFF. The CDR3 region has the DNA TGTGCTAGTGGTTTGGTACTCGGCAGGGGGACTGAAGCTTTCTTT.

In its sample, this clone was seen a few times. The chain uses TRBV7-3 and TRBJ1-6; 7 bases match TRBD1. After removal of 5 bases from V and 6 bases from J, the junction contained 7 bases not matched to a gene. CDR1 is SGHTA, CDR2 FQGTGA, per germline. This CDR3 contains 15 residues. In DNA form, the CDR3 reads TGTGCCAGCAGCAGAACACAGGGGCTTAATTCACCCCTCCACTTT. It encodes CASSRTQGLNSPLHF.

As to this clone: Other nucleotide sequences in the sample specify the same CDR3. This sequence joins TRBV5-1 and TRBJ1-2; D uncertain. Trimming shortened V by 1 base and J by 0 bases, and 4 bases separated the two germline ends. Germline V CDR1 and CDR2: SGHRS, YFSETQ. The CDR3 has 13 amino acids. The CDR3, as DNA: TGCGCCAGCAGCTTGAGCTCTAACTATGGCTACACCTTC. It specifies CASSLSSNYGYTF.

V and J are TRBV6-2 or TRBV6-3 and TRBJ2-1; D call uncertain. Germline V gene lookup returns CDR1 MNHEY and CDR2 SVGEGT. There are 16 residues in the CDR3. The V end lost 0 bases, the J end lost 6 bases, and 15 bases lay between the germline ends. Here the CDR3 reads CASSYSSSVPANEQFF. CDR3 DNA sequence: TGTGCCAGCAGTTACTCGTCGAGCGTGCCGGCCAATGAGCAGTTCTTC.

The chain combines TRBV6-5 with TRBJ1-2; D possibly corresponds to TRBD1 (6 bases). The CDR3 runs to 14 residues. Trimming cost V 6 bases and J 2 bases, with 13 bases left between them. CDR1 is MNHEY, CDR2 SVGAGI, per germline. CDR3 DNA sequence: TGTGCCAGCAGGCTTGGCGACAGGAACTATGGCTACACCTTC. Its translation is CASRLGDRNYGYTF.

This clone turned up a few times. CDR3 coding DNA: TGTGCCAGCAGTTCTCGCACTGAAGCTTTCTTT. Encoded protein: CASSSRTEAFF. This chain connects TRBV25-1 to TRBJ1-1; no definite D call. The length of the CDR3 is 11 residues. Trimming pared 5 bases from V and 4 bases from J, leaving 5 bases between. Germline assignment: CDR1 MGHDK and CDR2 SYGVNS.

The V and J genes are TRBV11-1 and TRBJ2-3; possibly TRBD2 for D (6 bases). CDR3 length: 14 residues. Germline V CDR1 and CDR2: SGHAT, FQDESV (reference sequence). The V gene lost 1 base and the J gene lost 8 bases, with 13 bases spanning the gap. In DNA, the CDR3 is TGTGCCAGCAGCTTAGAGACTAGTTGGGCTACGCAGTATTTT. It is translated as CASSLETSWATQYF.

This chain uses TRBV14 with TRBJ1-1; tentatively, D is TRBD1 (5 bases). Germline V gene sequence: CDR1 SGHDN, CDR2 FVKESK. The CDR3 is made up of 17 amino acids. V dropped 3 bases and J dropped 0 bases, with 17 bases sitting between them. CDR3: CASSHGQGLRVNTEAFF. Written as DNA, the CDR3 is TGTGCCAGCAGCCACGGTCAGGGTTTGAGAGTGAACACTGAAGCTTTCTTT.

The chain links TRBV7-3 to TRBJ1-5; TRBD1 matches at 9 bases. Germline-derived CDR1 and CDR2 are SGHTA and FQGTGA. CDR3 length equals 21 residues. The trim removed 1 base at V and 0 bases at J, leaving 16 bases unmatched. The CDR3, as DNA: TGTGCCAGCAGCTTAAAGGGGGAGACAGGGGGAGTAGGCCATAGCAATCAGCCCCAGCATTTT. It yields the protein CASSLKGETGGVGHSNQPQHF.